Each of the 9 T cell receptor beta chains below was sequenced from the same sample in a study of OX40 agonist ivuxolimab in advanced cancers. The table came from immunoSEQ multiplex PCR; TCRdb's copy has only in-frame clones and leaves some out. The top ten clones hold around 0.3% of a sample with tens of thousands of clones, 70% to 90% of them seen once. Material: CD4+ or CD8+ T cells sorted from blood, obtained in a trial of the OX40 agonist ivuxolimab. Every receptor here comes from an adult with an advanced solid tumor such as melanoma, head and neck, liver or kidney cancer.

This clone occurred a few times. The CDR3 spells CASSVGQASGNTIYF. The DNA of the CDR3 is TGTGCCAGTAGTGTCGGTCAGGCCTCTGGAAACACCATATATTTT. The chain links TRBV19 to TRBJ1-3; no firm D call. CDR1 is LNHDA and CDR2 is SQIVND in the germline V gene (reference sequence). CDR3 size: 15 residues. V lost 5 bases, J lost 0 bases, and 11 bases lay in between.

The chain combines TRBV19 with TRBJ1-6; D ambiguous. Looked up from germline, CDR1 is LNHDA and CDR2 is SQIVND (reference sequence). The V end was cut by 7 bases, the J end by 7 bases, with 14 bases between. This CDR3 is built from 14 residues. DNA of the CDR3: TGTGCCAGTAATGAGGACGTGGGGAATTCACCCCTCCACTTT. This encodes CASNEDVGNSPLHF.

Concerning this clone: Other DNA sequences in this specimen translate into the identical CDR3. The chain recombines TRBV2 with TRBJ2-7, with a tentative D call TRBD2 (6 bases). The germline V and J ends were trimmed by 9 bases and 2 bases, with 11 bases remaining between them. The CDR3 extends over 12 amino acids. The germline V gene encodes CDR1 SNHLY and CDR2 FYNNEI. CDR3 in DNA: TGTGCCAGTCGAGGAGGGGCCTACGAGCAGTACTTC. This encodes CASRGGAYEQYF.

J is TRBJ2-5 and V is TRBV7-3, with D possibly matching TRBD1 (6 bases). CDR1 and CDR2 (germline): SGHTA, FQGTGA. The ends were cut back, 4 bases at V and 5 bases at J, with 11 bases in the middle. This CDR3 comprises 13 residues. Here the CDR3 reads CASSSTGSETQYF. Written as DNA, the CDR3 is TGTGCCAGCAGCTCCACAGGGTCGGAGACCCAGTACTTC.

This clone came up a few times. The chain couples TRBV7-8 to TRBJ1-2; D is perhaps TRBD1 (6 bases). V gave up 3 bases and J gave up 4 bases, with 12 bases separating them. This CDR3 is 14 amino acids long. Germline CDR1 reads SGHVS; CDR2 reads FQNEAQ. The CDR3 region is CASSFGQIIYGYTF. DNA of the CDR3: TGTGCCAGCAGCTTCGGACAGATCATCTATGGCTACACCTTC.

CDR3 loop: CASRNRGREQYF. For the CDR3, the DNA is TGTGCCAGCAGAAACAGGGGGCGCGAGCAGTACTTC. The chain combines TRBV6-6 with TRBJ2-7, with TRBD1 matching 9 bases. The germline V gene has CDR1 MNHNY and CDR2 SVGAGI (reference sequence). The length of the CDR3 is 12 residues. V lost 6 bases to trimming and J lost 6 bases; unmatched junction nucleotides: 3.

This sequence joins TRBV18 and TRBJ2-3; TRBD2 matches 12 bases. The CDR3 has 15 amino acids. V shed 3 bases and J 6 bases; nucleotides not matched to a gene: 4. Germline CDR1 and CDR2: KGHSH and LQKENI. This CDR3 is CASSPPSGGADTQYF. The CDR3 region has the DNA TGTGCCAGCTCACCCCCTAGCGGGGGGGCGGATACGCAGTATTTT. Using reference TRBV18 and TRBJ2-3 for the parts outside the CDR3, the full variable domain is NAGVMQNPRHLVRRRGQEARLRCSPMKGHSHVYWYRQLPEEGLKFMVYLQKENIIDESGMPKERFSAEFPKEGPSILRIQQVVRGDSAAYFCASSPPSGGADTQYFGPGTRLTVL.

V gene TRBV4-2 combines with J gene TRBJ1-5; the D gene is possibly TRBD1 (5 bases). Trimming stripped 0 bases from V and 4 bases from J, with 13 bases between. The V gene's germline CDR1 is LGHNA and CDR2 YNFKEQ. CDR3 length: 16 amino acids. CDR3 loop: CASSQDTQGGNQPQHF. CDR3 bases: TGTGCCAGCAGCCAAGATACCCAGGGTGGGAATCAGCCCCAGCATTTT.

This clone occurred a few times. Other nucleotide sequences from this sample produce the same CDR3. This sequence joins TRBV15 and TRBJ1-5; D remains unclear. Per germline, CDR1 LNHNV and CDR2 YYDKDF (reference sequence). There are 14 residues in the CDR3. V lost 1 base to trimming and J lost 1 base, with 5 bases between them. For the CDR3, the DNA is TGTGCCACCAGCAGAGGGGTAAGCAATCAGCCCCAGCATTTT. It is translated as CATSRGVSNQPQHF.